The clone carrying this TCR beta chain was recorded at least ten times. This record belongs to a study of T-cell memory formation after mild COVID-19. Trimming cost V 0 bases and J 10 bases, with 21 bases left between them. CDR1 is DFQATT, CDR2 SNEGSKA, per germline (reference sequence). This CDR3 is built from 15 residues. TCRdb fed the 5' RACE reads into MiXCR, producing one record per CDR3 protein. This sample yields 140,000 to 150,000 distinct CDR3 sequences, of which under 7% are seen a single time; about 2% belongs to the top ten. The TCR sequence derives from an adult woman who had mild COVID-19 (a few samples of this study predate the infection). Cell type and time point are not known. Sequenced: PBMCs or a T cell subset sorted from them (not recorded which). The chain couples TRBV20-1 to TRBJ1-1; no definite D call. CDR3 sequence reads: CSARERGIRSNAAFF. The CDR3 DNA is TGCAGTGCTAGAGAACGCGGGATTCGTAGTAATGCAGCTTTCTTT.